This TCR beta chain was found in a study of blood T cell repertoires in COVID-19. Study context: Samples came from the United States, Italy and Spain, spanning acute and convalescent COVID-19. Sample material is recorded as cDNA or gDNA derived from T cells, B-cell-depleted T cells, or PBMCs.

In the source study's methods: Nucleated cell counts were estimated from reference gene primer amplification. TCRdb keeps only in-frame clones here, not all; method: immunoSEQ multiplex PCR. V and J calls and clone size are given by that table; D and trimming were obtained from the DNA. The sample holds around 300,000 clones, around four fifths seen once. CDR3 length: 14 amino acids. The V segment lost 3 bases and the J segment 5 bases; nucleotides outside the gene matches: 6. CDR1 and CDR2 (germline): SGHAT, FQNNGV. A few counts support this clone. Sequencing was done on a sample of peripheral blood. The chain uses TRBV11-2 and TRBJ2-7; 8 positions agree with TRBD1. This sequence originates from a woman between 50 and 59 years old with active or convalescent COVID-19. The CDR3 nucleotides read TGTGCCAGCAGCTTCCGGGACAGGTACGACGAGCAGTACTTC. As protein: CASSFRDRYDEQYF.